The 31 T cell receptor beta chains given below trace back to one sample, sequenced in a study of T-cell memory formation after mild COVID-19. One entry per CDR3 protein, called by TCRdb with MiXCR from the 5' RACE reads. The table records fewer than 500,000 distinct CDR3 sequences, 25% of them present only once. The specimen sequenced was PBMCs or a T cell subset sorted from them (not recorded which). All receptors come from an adult woman who had mild COVID-19 (a few samples of this study predate the infection). Cell type and time point are not known.

Many counts were recorded for this clonotype. The chain has TRBV5-1 and TRBJ2-1; D tentatively fits TRBD1 or TRBD2 (5 bases each). Trimming cost V 8 bases and J 5 bases, with 20 bases left between them. CDR3 length: 15 amino acids. From germline, CDR1 is SGHRS and CDR2 YFSETQ. The CDR3 coding sequence is TGCGCCAGTAAAGGGACGGTTCGTGAAGACAATGAGCAGTTCTTC. Protein product: CASKGTVREDNEQFF.

The table lists this clonotype with a few counts. This sequence joins TRBV24-1 and TRBJ2-1; TRBD1 might be the D (6 bases). V dropped 4 bases and J dropped 8 bases, with 14 bases sitting between them. CDR1 is KGHDR, CDR2 SFDVKD, per germline. This CDR3 contains 14 residues. The CDR3 sequence is CATSDPSRGYEQFF. DNA for the CDR3: TGTGCCACCAGTGACCCAAGCAGGGGATATGAGCAGTTCTTC.

This clonotype came up a few times. The rearrangement uses TRBV11-3 and TRBJ2-3; no clear D. The length of the CDR3 is 15 residues. The germline V gene encodes CDR1 SGHNT and CDR2 YENEEA. V was trimmed by 4 bases and J by 3 bases, leaving 14 bases between them. The CDR3 here is CASSSHGQWTDTQYF. The CDR3 region has the DNA TGTGCCAGCAGCTCCCACGGGCAGTGGACAGATACGCAGTATTTT.

This clonotype was seen a few times. The V call is TRBV12-3 or TRBV12-4, the J call TRBJ2-7; D is unclear. The CDR3 has 16 amino acids. V was clipped by 2 bases and J by 1 base, with 15 bases between them. The CDR3 loop is CASSLQQRLSSYEQYF. DNA for the CDR3: TGTGCCAGCAGTTTACAGCAGCGTTTGAGTTCCTACGAGCAGTACTTC.

The rearrangement uses TRBV7-9 and TRBJ1-1; the match to TRBD1 covers 7 bases. Trimming cost V 3 bases and J 1 base; bases outside gene matches: 17. The CDR3 loop spans 19 amino acids. Looked up from germline, CDR1 is SEHNR and CDR2 is FQNEAQ (reference sequence). The CDR3 DNA is TGTGCCAGCAGCTTGTTTTCTTGGACACAGGGGCGACAGAACACTGAAGCTTTCTTT. Its protein product is CASSLFSWTQGRQNTEAFF.

About this clonotype itself: The conserved final phenylalanine or tryptophan is absent from the CDR3, which likely points to a read error. The DNA is left out, because the CDR3 cannot be placed on it with certainty; the CDR3 is given as TCRdb lists it. The V gene is TRBV2, the J gene TRBJ1-1; the table calls TRBD1, which could not be checked here. The germline V gene has CDR1 SNHLY and CDR2 FYNNEI. The CDR3 sequence runs 10 residues, both termini included. The CDR3 loop is CASGDRGPFL.

This clonotype was recorded at least ten times. J is TRBJ2-5 and V is TRBV5-1; TRBD1 might be the D (5 bases). The V and J ends lost 4 bases and 5 bases respectively, with 12 bases between them. Germline V CDR1 and CDR2: SGHRS, YFSETQ. This CDR3 has 13 amino acids. The CDR3 DNA sequence: TGCGCCAGCAGCCAGGGCGGCAGGGAGACCCAGTACTTC. Its translation: CASSQGGRETQYF. Combining the CDR3 with reference TRBV5-1 and TRBJ2-5 gives the whole variable domain KAGVTQTPRYLIKTRGQQVTLSCSPISGHRSVSWYQQTPGQGLQFLFEYFSETQRNKGNFPGRFSGRQFSNSRSEMNVSTLELGDSALYLCASSQGGRETQYFGPGTRLLVL.

The rearrangement joins TRBV19 to TRBJ2-2, with D uncertain. The V and J ends lost 1 base and 6 bases respectively, with 6 bases between them. This CDR3 spans 13 amino acids. The germline V gene encodes CDR1 LNHDA and CDR2 SQIVND (reference sequence). CDR3 sequence reads: CASSIGVSGELFF. DNA for the CDR3: TGTGCCAGTAGTATAGGGGTCTCCGGGGAGCTGTTTTTT.

The chain uses TRBV20-1 and TRBJ2-7, with TRBD2 identical over 7 bases. This CDR3 spans 14 amino acids. Germline assignment: CDR1 DFQATT and CDR2 SNEGSKA (reference sequence). The junction had 6 bases not matched to a gene; V was cut back by 1 base and J by 3 bases. Here the CDR3 DNA reads TGCAGTGCTAGAGCTAGGGACTATATCTACGAGCAGTACTTC. It encodes CSARARDYIYEQYF.

The sample holds one count of this clonotype. V is TRBV3-1 and J is TRBJ1-1; 12 bases align to TRBD1. V shed 5 bases and J 1 base; nucleotides not matched to a gene: 8. The CDR3 totals 17 residues. Per the germline V gene, CDR1 is LGHDT and CDR2 is YNNKEL (reference sequence). CDR3 region: CASSSRDRGLANTEAFF. DNA of the CDR3: TGTGCCAGCAGCTCCCGGGACAGGGGGCTTGCGAACACTGAAGCTTTCTTT.

This clonotype was detected a few times. The chain uses TRBV7-8 and TRBJ1-4; a weak D match, TRBD1 (5 bases). Germline lookup yields CDR1 SGHVS and CDR2 FQNEAQ. V shed 2 bases and J shed 11 bases, with 15 bases lying between them. The CDR3 is 14 residues long. CDR3 nucleotides: TGTGCCAGCAGCTTACACATCCGGGACGACAAACTGTTTTTT. Protein: CASSLHIRDDKLFF.

There are a few counts of this clonotype. The J gene is TRBJ1-4, the V gene TRBV10-3; the match to TRBD1 covers 7 bases. Germline loops: CDR1 ENHRY, CDR2 SYGVKD. The junction had 10 bases not matched to a gene; V was cut back by 10 bases and J by 8 bases. The CDR3 is 13 residues long. CDR3 nucleotides: TGTGCCACCCAAGGGGGCGCGGGGGAAAAACTGTTTTTT. It is translated as CATQGGAGEKLFF.

This clonotype was found a few times. This chain joins TRBV7-9 and TRBJ2-4; 10 bases map to TRBD2. V lost 3 bases and J lost 11; bases outside the gene matches: 10. Germline CDR1 is SEHNR and CDR2 is FQNEAQ (reference sequence). CDR3 length equals 15 residues. CDR3 sequence reads: CASSFPSGTSDLQYF. In nucleotides, the CDR3 is TGTGCCAGCAGCTTTCCCTCTGGGACTAGCGATCTTCAGTACTTC.

The rearrangement joins TRBV24-1 to TRBJ2-1; 10 positions match TRBD2. Unmatched junction bases numbered 11, after V lost 5 bases and J lost 5 bases. CDR3 size: 17 residues. Germline CDR1 and CDR2: KGHDR and SFDVKD. As DNA, the CDR3 is TGTGCCACCAGTGGGGTAGCGGGAGGCCCCCGGGACAATGAGCAGTTCTTC. The encoded protein is CATSGVAGGPRDNEQFF.

The chain links TRBV5-1 to TRBJ2-2, with 7 bases aligning to TRBD1. CDR3 length: 13 amino acids. Trimming removed 3 bases from V and 8 bases from J; junction bases left unmatched: 4. Germline V gives CDR1 SGHRS, CDR2 YFSETQ. CDR3 nucleotides: TGCGCCAGCAGCTCCCGACAGGGAGGGGAGCTGTTTTTT. Translating gives CASSSRQGGELFF.

V usage is TRBV18 and J usage is TRBJ2-7; 12 positions match TRBD2. Germline CDR1 and CDR2: KGHSH and LQKENI. Germline trimming cut 4 bases from V and 4 bases from J; bases unmatched to any gene: 5. CDR3 length: 15 amino acids. As DNA, the CDR3 is TGTGCCAGCTCACAGACTAGCGGGAGTGGGTACGAGCAGTACTTC. Its translation is CASSQTSGSGYEQYF.

The chain links TRBV7-8 to TRBJ2-1, with D unresolved. This CDR3 region has 15 residues. Germline CDR1 and CDR2: SGHVS and FQNEAQ. With 2 bases removed from V and 3 bases from J, the gap between germline ends came to 11 bases. The CDR3 region has the DNA TGTGCCAGCAGCTTATTAGTACACAACTACAATGAGCAGTTCTTC. This encodes CASSLLVHNYNEQFF.

V gene TRBV7-2 combines with J gene TRBJ2-3; 14 positions agree with TRBD2. This CDR3 comprises 15 residues. CDR1 and CDR2 from the germline V gene are SGHTA and FQGNSA. V trimming: 2 bases; J trimming: 12 bases; junction bases outside the gene matches: 7. CDR3 nucleotides: TGTGCCAGCAGCTTAATGGGGACTAGCGGGGGTCCACAGTATTTT. Its protein product is CASSLMGTSGGPQYF.

This chain joins TRBV20-1 and TRBJ1-2, with 7 bases aligning to TRBD1. The V gene's germline CDR1 is DFQATT and CDR2 SNEGSKA (reference sequence). V dropped 0 bases and J dropped 6; count of bases not matched to a gene: 10. The length of the CDR3 is 15 residues. CDR3 amino acids: CSAREQGRTEDGYTF. Here the CDR3 DNA reads TGCAGTGCTAGAGAACAGGGGAGGACGGAGGATGGCTACACCTTC.

V usage is TRBV5-1 and J usage is TRBJ2-1; D is undetermined. Germline V gene lookup returns CDR1 SGHRS and CDR2 YFSETQ. The length of the CDR3 is 16 residues. The ends were cut back, 0 bases at V and 0 bases at J, with 10 bases in the middle. The CDR3 loop reads CASSLGGTLSYNEQFF. DNA of the CDR3: TGCGCCAGCAGCTTGGGAGGCACCCTCTCCTACAATGAGCAGTTCTTC.

This clonotype was detected ten times or more. The chain recombines TRBV5-6 with TRBJ2-5; maybe TRBD2 (6 bases). V lost 4 bases, J lost 6 bases, and 16 bases lay in between. The CDR3 consists of 14 residues. Germline V gene sequence: CDR1 SGHDT, CDR2 YYEEEE. The CDR3 DNA sequence: TGTGCCAGCAGCCCTGCCGGGAGCACCCAGACCCAGTACTTC. Encoded protein: CASSPAGSTQTQYF.

To note about this clonotype: The junction does not match germline at one end; this may be a read error. The V gene is TRBV7-7, the J gene TRBJ2-4, with D possibly TRBD2 on 6 matching bases. The CDR3 runs 15 residues. From germline, CDR1 is SSHAT and CDR2 FNYEAQ (reference sequence). For the CDR3, the DNA is TGTGCTAGCAGCCTCGGGCAGGCGGCGCGGGGCATTCAGTACTTC. It specifies CASSLGQAARGIQYF.

The rearrangement uses TRBV19 and TRBJ1-2; TRBD1 aligns across 9 bases. Germline CDR1 is LNHDA and CDR2 is SQIVND (reference sequence). J lost 1 base, V lost 7 bases, and 7 bases had no gene match. CDR3 length: 15 residues. CDR3 residues: CASTRTGDINYGYTF. DNA of the CDR3: TGTGCCAGTACCCGGACAGGGGACATTAACTATGGCTACACCTTC.

The CDR3, as DNA: TGTGCCACCAGCAGAGTACAGGGCGCGACTGAAGCTTTCTTT. This codes for CATSRVQGATEAFF. The rearrangement joins TRBV15 to TRBJ1-1; weak D call: TRBD1 (6 bases). The V end was cut by 1 base, the J end by 5 bases, with 11 bases between. The CDR3 consists of 14 residues. CDR1 is LNHNV, CDR2 YYDKDF, per germline (reference sequence). The full variable domain, in which reference TRBV15 and TRBJ1-1 provide the parts outside the CDR3, is DAMVIQNPRYQVTQFGKPVTLSCSQTLNHNVMYWYQQKSSQAPKLLFHYYDKDFNNEADTPDNFQSRRPNTSFCFLDIRSPGLGDTAMYLCATSRVQGATEAFFGQGTRLTVV.

The chain recombines TRBV3-1 with TRBJ2-3, with unresolved D. V lost 1 base, J lost 12 bases, and 8 bases lay in between. CDR3 size: 11 residues. Germline V gene sequence: CDR1 LGHDT, CDR2 YNNKEL (reference sequence). CDR3 protein: CASSQGPLQYF. In nucleotides, the CDR3 is TGTGCCAGCAGCCAAGGCCCTCTTCAGTATTTT.

V usage is TRBV5-6 and J usage is TRBJ2-3; the D is unclear. The ends were cut back, 0 bases at V and 1 base at J, with 15 bases in the middle. Looked up from germline, CDR1 is SGHDT and CDR2 is YYEEEE. CDR3 length: 17 residues. The CDR3 coding sequence is TGTGCCAGCAGCTTGGTCGTCTCTGGGGATGGCACAGATACGCAGTATTTT. Its protein product is CASSLVVSGDGTDTQYF.

The rearrangement joins TRBV20-1 to TRBJ2-6, with D hard to call. This CDR3 comprises 14 residues. Germline assignment: CDR1 DFQATT and CDR2 SNEGSKA (reference sequence). Deletions cut 6 bases from V and 2 bases from J, with 11 bases between. DNA for the CDR3: TGCAGTGCGAAAATACCAACTGGGGCCAACGTCCTGACTTTC. Translated: CSAKIPTGANVLTF.

This rearrangement joins TRBV29-1 to TRBJ1-2; D is uncertain. The germline V and J ends were trimmed by 6 bases and 8 bases, with 13 bases remaining between them. The CDR3 sequence is 11 residues long. Per the germline V gene, CDR1 is SQVTM and CDR2 is ANQGSEA. CDR3 protein: CSVGMGVGYTF. The CDR3 nucleotides are TGCAGCGTCGGAATGGGTGTAGGCTACACCTTC.

This clonotype turned up a few times. The chain carries TRBV27 and TRBJ2-7; a weak D match, TRBD2 (5 bases). This CDR3 comprises 12 residues. The germline gives CDR1 MNHEY, CDR2 SMNVEV (reference sequence). The V end was cut by 6 bases, the J end by 9 bases, with 15 bases between. The CDR3 reads CASRPSPWRQYF. DNA of the CDR3: TGTGCCAGCAGGCCTAGCCCCTGGAGGCAGTACTTC.

The rearrangement joins TRBV29-1 to TRBJ2-1, with D perhaps TRBD2 (6 bases). The germline V gene encodes CDR1 SQVTM and CDR2 ANQGSEA. This CDR3 spans 14 amino acids. Trimming cost V 5 bases and J 1 base, with 12 bases left between them. The CDR3 sequence: CSVRGGGSYNEQFF. CDR3 DNA: TGCAGCGTTCGCGGAGGAGGGTCCTACAATGAGCAGTTCTTC.

There are many counts of this clonotype. This chain uses TRBV27 with TRBJ2-6; D is unresolved. V gave up 6 bases and J gave up 0 bases, with 6 bases separating them. This CDR3 contains 14 residues. Germline V gives CDR1 MNHEY, CDR2 SMNVEV (reference sequence). The CDR3 region is CASRQLSGANVLTF. The CDR3 DNA follows: TGTGCCAGCAGACAACTCTCTGGGGCCAACGTCCTGACTTTC.